The entry below gives a single T cell receptor (beta chain) sequence along with its context. The data derive from a study of shared clonotypes between healthy human individuals. Per the germline V gene, CDR1 is MDHEN and CDR2 is SYDVKM. CDR3 size: 13 residues. V dropped 7 bases and J dropped 4; count of bases not matched to a gene: 3. Sequenced by immunoSEQ multiplex PCR; TCRdb stores in-frame clones only, minus some. The table shows fewer than 3 million clones, with around 90% occurring only once. The chain links TRBV28 to TRBJ2-3, with 9 bases that match TRBD2. The receptor comes from a man aged 18 to 35 in good health. Some clones in this sample may be carry-over from other donors' samples. Specimen: naive CD4+ T cells from PBMCs. Subset indicated: CD45RA+ positively selected. CDR3 DNA: TGTGCCAGCACCAAGCGGGGGGCAGATACGCAGTATTTT. It is translated as CASTKRGADTQYF.